These 2 T cell receptor beta chains came from one sample sequenced in a study of shared clonotypes between healthy human individuals. TCRdb keeps only in-frame clones here, not all; method: immunoSEQ multiplex PCR. The data contain about 95,000 clones, 65% to 70% of them singletons. Sequenced material: memory CD8+ T cells sorted from blood. The subset denotes: CD45RO+ cells pooled with CCR7-negative TemRA cells. These receptors all come from a young man in good health.

A few counts support this clone. This sample includes further DNA sequences coding for the same CDR3. The V and J genes are TRBV28 and TRBJ2-7; no clear D. Germline V gene sequence: CDR1 MDHEN, CDR2 SYDVKM. The CDR3 has 12 residues. V lost 3 bases and J lost 3, with 6 bases in between. CDR3 region: CASSFNSYEQYF. In DNA, the CDR3 is TGTGCCAGCAGTTTCAACAGCTACGAGCAGTACTTC.

This chain links TRBV28 with TRBJ2-4, with TRBD1 matching 9 bases. CDR3 length: 14 residues. Germline V lookup: CDR1 MDHEN, CDR2 SYDVKM. Trimming removed 6 bases from V and 6 bases from J; junction bases left unmatched: 6. The CDR3 DNA reads as TGTGCCAGCAGGACCGGGACAGGGAGAAACATTCAGTACTTC. The encoded protein is CASRTGTGRNIQYF. Filled out from reference TRBV28 and TRBJ2-4, the complete variable domain reads DVKVTQSSRYLVKRTGEKVFLECVQDMDHENMFWYRQDPGLGLRLIYFSYDVKMKEKGDIPEGYSVSREKKERFSLILESASTNQTSMYLCASRTGTGRNIQYFGAGTRLSVL.